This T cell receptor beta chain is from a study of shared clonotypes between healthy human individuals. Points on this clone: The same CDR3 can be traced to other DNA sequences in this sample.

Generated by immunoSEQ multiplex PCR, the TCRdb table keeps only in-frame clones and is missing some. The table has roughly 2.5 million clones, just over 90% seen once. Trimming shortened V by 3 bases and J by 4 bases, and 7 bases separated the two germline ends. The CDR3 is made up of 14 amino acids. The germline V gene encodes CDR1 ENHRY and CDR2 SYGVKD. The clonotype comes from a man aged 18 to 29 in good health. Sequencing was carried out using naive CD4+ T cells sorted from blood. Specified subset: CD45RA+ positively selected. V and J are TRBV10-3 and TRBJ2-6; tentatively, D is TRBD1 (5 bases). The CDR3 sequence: CAISERTGANVLTF. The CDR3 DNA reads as TGTGCCATCAGTGAAAGGACAGGGGCCAACGTCCTGACTTTC.